This T cell receptor beta chain derives from a study of OX40 agonist ivuxolimab in advanced cancers. Data came from immunoSEQ multiplex PCR; TCRdb stores just in-frame clones and leaves some out. The sample has 30,000 or so clones, around 86% seen once. The CDR3 is made up of 13 amino acids. Germline V gives CDR1 SGDLS, CDR2 YYNGEE. Trimming stripped 0 bases from V and 4 bases from J, with 5 bases between. The sample in question was CD4+ or CD8+ T cells sorted from blood, obtained in a trial of the OX40 agonist ivuxolimab. The source of this sequence is an adult with an advanced solid tumor such as melanoma, head and neck, liver or kidney cancer. V usage is TRBV9 and J usage is TRBJ2-1; D uncertain. CDR3 residues: CASSVDGYNEQFF. The CDR3 DNA reads TGTGCCAGCAGCGTAGACGGGTACAATGAGCAGTTCTTC.